Following are 7 T cell receptor beta chains from one sample sequenced in a study of cytomegalovirus exposure and HLA in healthy donors. Researchers ran the PCR with 60 Vbeta and 13 Jbeta primers. The assay was immunoSEQ multiplex PCR, and TCRdb's table has in-frame clones only and misses some. The sample lists 55,000 to 70,000 clones; 55% to 80% were seen once. The sample comprised PBMCs. The receptors derive from a woman in her 50s in good health and CMV-seronegative.

V usage is TRBV7-9 and J usage is TRBJ2-7; D unresolved. The closer fit of TRBJ2-1 to the DNA end suggests the J call may be wrong. CDR3 length: 12 residues. Germline CDR1 reads SEHNR; CDR2 reads FQNEAQ (reference sequence). DNA for the CDR3: TGTGCCAGCAGCTATAGACCTAGTGAGCAGTTCTTC. This encodes CASSYRPSEQFF.

This sequence joins TRBV14 and TRBJ1-3; D is undetermined. This CDR3 comprises 16 residues. V shed 0 bases and J shed 0 bases, with 9 bases lying between them. Germline lookup yields CDR1 SGHDN and CDR2 FVKESK. As DNA, the CDR3 is TGTGCCAGCAGCCAAGAAGCGTTTTTCTCTGGAAACACCATATATTTT. Its protein is CASSQEAFFSGNTIYF.

V is TRBV9 and J is TRBJ2-5; maybe TRBD2 (6 bases). The CDR3 has 12 residues. CDR1 and CDR2 (germline): SGDLS, YYNGEE. Deletions cut 4 bases from V and 2 bases from J, with 6 bases between. The chain's CDR3 is CASSRGQETQYF. The CDR3 DNA reads as TGTGCCAGCAGCCGGGGGCAAGAGACCCAGTACTTC. Based on the CDR3 plus reference TRBV9 and TRBJ2-5, the full variable domain is DSGVTQTPKHLITATGQRVTLRCSPRSGDLSVYWYQQSLDQGLQFLIQYYNGEERAKGNILERFSAQQFPDLHSELNLSSLELGDSALYFCASSRGQETQYFGPGTRLLVL.

The V and J genes are TRBV7-8 and TRBJ2-5, with D possibly TRBD2 on 7 matching bases. This CDR3 has 15 amino acids. Trimming stripped 5 bases from V and 5 bases from J, with 18 bases between. Germline V gives CDR1 SGHVS, CDR2 FQNEAQ. Here the CDR3 DNA reads TGTGCCAGCAGCCTAGGGAGGGGGAGGGCCGAGACCCAGTACTTC. Amino acids: CASSLGRGRAETQYF.

V is TRBV7-2 and J is TRBJ1-1; 7 bases align to TRBD1. V lost 5 bases, J lost 1 base, and 4 bases stayed unmatched. The germline gives CDR1 SGHTA, CDR2 FQGNSA. CDR3 length: 14 amino acids. The CDR3 DNA reads TGTGCCAGCAGCGAGGGACAGCAGAACACTGAAGCTTTCTTT. Its translation: CASSEGQQNTEAFF. The full variable domain, its missing parts supplied by reference TRBV7-2 and TRBJ1-1, is GAGVSQSPSNKVTEKGKDVELRCDPISGHTALYWYRQSLGQGLEFLIYFQGNSAPDKSGLPSDRFSAERTGGSVSTLTIQRTQQEDSAVYLCASSEGQQNTEAFFGQGTRLTVV.

There are a few counts of this clone. V gene TRBV12-1 combines with J gene TRBJ2-7; the table's D gene call, TRBD1, was not cross checked with the DNA. TRBV12-1 is deemed a pseudogene. This CDR3 contains 20 residues. The CDR3 nucleotides are TGTGCCAGCAGAAACCCGCGGGACAGGGGGCGCCGGACTATAGCCTACGAGCAGTACTTC. The encoded protein is CASRNPRDRGRRTIAYEQYF.

The rearrangement joins TRBV7-2 to TRBJ1-5; TRBD1 matches at 9 bases. The CDR3 totals 14 residues. The ends lost 5 bases at V and 6 bases at J; junction bases unmatched: 5. Germline-derived CDR1 and CDR2 are SGHTA and FQGNSA. Here the CDR3 reads CASSPQGATQPQHF. The DNA of the CDR3 is TGTGCCAGCAGCCCACAGGGGGCAACTCAGCCCCAGCATTTT.